The clone carrying this T cell receptor beta chain turned up a few times. What it binds is not known. TCRdb redid the calling of the 5' RACE reads with MiXCR, one entry per CDR3 protein. The table records a few hundred thousand distinct CDR3 sequences, less than 20% of them present only once. The entry originates in a study of T cells after yellow fever vaccination. General study findings and limits: Some clonotypes, a small share, were shared between CD4 and CD8 compartments.

Germline lookup yields CDR1 MNHNS and CDR2 SASEGT. This CDR3 has 17 residues. With 5 bases clipped from V and 8 bases from J, the junction kept 11 bases outside the gene matches. The source of this sequence is a man between 18 and 29 years old who received the YFV17D yellow fever vaccine. V is TRBV6-1 and J is TRBJ2-2; 13 bases map to TRBD2. The sample in question was PBMCs, obtained 5 to 6 days after the first yellow fever vaccination. This CDR3 reads CASSTLAGGPDSGELFF. In DNA form, the CDR3 reads TGTGCCAGCAGTACACTAGCGGGGGGGCCTGATTCGGGGGAGCTGTTTTTT.